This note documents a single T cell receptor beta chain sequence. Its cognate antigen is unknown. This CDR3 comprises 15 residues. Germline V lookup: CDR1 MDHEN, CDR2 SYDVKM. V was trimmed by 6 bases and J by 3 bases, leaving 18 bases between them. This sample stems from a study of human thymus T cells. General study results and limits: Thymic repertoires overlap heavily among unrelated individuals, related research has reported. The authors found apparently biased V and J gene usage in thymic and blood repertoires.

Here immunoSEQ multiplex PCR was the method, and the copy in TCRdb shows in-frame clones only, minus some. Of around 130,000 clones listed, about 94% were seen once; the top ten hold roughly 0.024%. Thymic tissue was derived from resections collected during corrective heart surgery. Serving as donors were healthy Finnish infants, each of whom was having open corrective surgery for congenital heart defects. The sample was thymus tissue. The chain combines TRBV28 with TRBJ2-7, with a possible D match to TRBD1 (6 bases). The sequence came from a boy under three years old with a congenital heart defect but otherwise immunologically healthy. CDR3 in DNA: TGTGCCAGCAGCCCCCGGTGGGGGCTTCGCTACGAGCAGTACTTC. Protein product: CASSPRWGLRYEQYF. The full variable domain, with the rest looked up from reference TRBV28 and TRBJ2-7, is DVKVTQSSRYLVKRTGEKVFLECVQDMDHENMFWYRQDPGLGLRLIYFSYDVKMKEKGDIPEGYSVSREKKERFSLILESASTNQTSMYLCASSPRWGLRYEQYFGPGTRLTVT.